Shown below are 13 T cell receptor beta chains from a single sample sequenced in a study of vaccination and CD4 T cells after COVID-19 (dated by TCRdb to 2021 to 2024). These receptors lack a known antigen. Libraries were prepared through PCR. The sequencer listed for this sample is Illumina iSeq 100. At the Johns Hopkins FTIC core, DNA from the cultured CD4+ T cells underwent TCR sequencing with the Oncomine TCR Beta short-read assay. TCRdb itself trimmed the public reads at Q25 with fastp, ran MiXCR and retained productive beta chains. Under each unique CDR3 protein, matching rows form one entry showing the most common genes and DNA. The sample table records 15,000 or so distinct CDR3 sequences; less than 70% of these occur just once. The ten largest clones add up to approximately 9.9% of the sample. Explained via the paper, the treatment or condition label denotes: roughly 10-day PBMC culture with coronavirus spike peptide pools or control peptides (ViraFEST assay).

The specimen sequenced was CD4+ T cells from blood, cultured in vitro. These receptors were obtained from a human donor who had recovered from COVID-19.

V gene TRBV2 combines with J gene TRBJ2-7, with D hard to call. This CDR3 has 12 amino acids. Deletions cut 4 bases from V and 0 bases from J, with 4 bases between. The germline CDR1 and CDR2 sequences are SNHLY and FYNNEI. This CDR3 reads CASSADSYEQYF. CDR3 coding DNA: TGTGCCAGCAGTGCCGACTCCTACGAGCAGTACTTC.

The count of this clonotype is one. The gene calls are TRBV20-1 and TRBJ2-3; perhaps TRBD2 as D (5 bases). Germline-derived CDR1 and CDR2 are DFQATT and SNEGSKA (reference sequence). V shed 5 bases and J shed 1 base, with 16 bases lying between them. This CDR3 spans 15 amino acids. CDR3 coding DNA: TGCAGTGCTCCTCGGCTAGCAGCCGGCACAGATACGCAGTATTTT. It codes for CSAPRLAAGTDTQYF.

The chain recombines TRBV2 with TRBJ1-2; possible D gene TRBD1, 5 bases. Between the trimmed V and J ends, which lost 3 bases and 4 bases, there was a span of 9 bases. This CDR3 is 13 amino acids long. Germline values: CDR1 SNHLY, CDR2 FYNNEI. CDR3 DNA: TGTGCCAGCAGTGACCAGGGAACCTATGGCTACACCTTC. This codes for CASSDQGTYGYTF.

This clonotype was seen only once. This sequence joins TRBV4-3 and TRBJ1-1, with no clear D. The CDR3 covers 14 residues. V dropped 0 bases and J dropped 6 bases, with 11 bases sitting between them. CDR1 and CDR2 (germline): LGHNA, YSLEER. The CDR3 loop is CASSQDREQAEAFF. CDR3 coding DNA: TGCGCCAGCAGCCAAGATCGGGAGCAGGCTGAAGCTTTCTTT.

Concerning this clonotype: Germline and junction disagree at one end, which may indicate a read error. The V and J genes are TRBV2 and TRBJ2-7, with D possibly matching TRBD2 (6 bases). The CDR3 loop spans 12 amino acids. From germline, CDR1 is SNHLY and CDR2 FYNNEI. For the CDR3, the DNA is TGTGCCAGCAGTGAGATAACCGGGACTCCTCAGTTC. It is translated as CASSEITGTPQF.

The chain recombines TRBV4-1 with TRBJ1-2; D gene ambiguous. From germline, CDR1 is MGHRA and CDR2 YSYEKL. V lost 1 base and J 6 bases, leaving 3 bases between the germline ends. The length of the CDR3 is 11 residues. The CDR3 protein is CASSQANGYTF. The CDR3 region has the DNA TGCGCCAGCAGCCAAGCCAATGGCTACACCTTC.

This chain uses TRBV5-4 with TRBJ2-1; the D gene is possibly TRBD1 (5 bases). This CDR3 spans 14 amino acids. V was clipped by 4 bases and J by 5 bases, with 13 bases between them. Germline loops: CDR1 SGHNT, CDR2 YYREEE (reference sequence). CDR3 amino acids: CASSLARVNNEQFF. CDR3 nucleotide sequence: TGTGCCAGCAGCCTGGCCAGGGTGAACAATGAGCAGTTCTTC.

This clonotype has just one count. This chain links TRBV20-1 with TRBJ2-3, with TRBD1 as a possible D gene (5 bases). Germline CDR1 is DFQATT and CDR2 is SNEGSKA (reference sequence). This CDR3 region has 14 residues. V was shortened by 2 bases and J by 0 bases, with 9 bases between the two germline ends. CDR3 sequence: CSARQGPSTDTQYF. The CDR3 DNA is TGCAGTGCTAGACAGGGTCCAAGCACAGATACGCAGTATTTT.

The chain couples TRBV30 to TRBJ2-3, with TRBD2 matching 11 bases. The CDR3 totals 17 residues. The J segment lost 3 bases and the V segment lost 0 bases, leaving 8 bases of the junction unmatched. Germline-derived CDR1 and CDR2 are GTSNPN and SVGIG (reference sequence). The CDR3 loop is CAWSVRRTSGPTDTQYF. For the CDR3, the DNA is TGTGCCTGGAGTGTACGGAGGACTAGCGGGCCTACAGATACGCAGTATTTT.

This sequence joins TRBV7-7 and TRBJ2-1, with 7 bases fitting TRBD1. This CDR3 has 13 amino acids. Germline loops: CDR1 SSHAT, CDR2 FNYEAQ (reference sequence). Trimming cost V 5 bases and J 5 bases; bases outside gene matches: 3. The CDR3 nucleotides are TGTGCCAGCAGCATGGGACAGCACAATGAGCAGTTCTTC. Its translation is CASSMGQHNEQFF.

This chain connects TRBV7-2 to TRBJ2-1; the match to TRBD2 covers 7 bases. The ends lost 4 bases at V and 7 bases at J; junction bases unmatched: 7. This CDR3 has 14 amino acids. Germline V gives CDR1 SGHTA, CDR2 FQGNSA. The CDR3 sequence: CASSSRTRTNEQFF. CDR3 bases: TGTGCCAGCAGCTCCCGGACTAGAACGAATGAGCAGTTCTTC.

This rearrangement joins TRBV5-5 to TRBJ1-6; D unresolved. Trimming cost V 4 bases and J 7 bases, with 18 bases left between them. CDR1 SGHKS and CDR2 YYEKEE come from the germline V gene (reference sequence). There are 16 residues in the CDR3. The CDR3 coding sequence is TGTGCCAGCAGCACTACAACGGACCCGATAAATTCACCCCTCCACTTT. Amino acids: CASSTTTDPINSPLHF.

By sample share, this clonotype is medium-sized. The genes are TRBV20-1 and TRBJ2-3; D unclear. This CDR3 contains 16 residues. Per the germline V gene, CDR1 is DFQATT and CDR2 is SNEGSKA (reference sequence). Between the trimmed V and J ends, which lost 1 base and 1 base, there was a span of 15 bases. CDR3 protein: CSARVFGPMGTDTQYF. The CDR3 nucleotides read TGCAGTGCTAGAGTTTTTGGACCAATGGGCACAGATACGCAGTATTTT.